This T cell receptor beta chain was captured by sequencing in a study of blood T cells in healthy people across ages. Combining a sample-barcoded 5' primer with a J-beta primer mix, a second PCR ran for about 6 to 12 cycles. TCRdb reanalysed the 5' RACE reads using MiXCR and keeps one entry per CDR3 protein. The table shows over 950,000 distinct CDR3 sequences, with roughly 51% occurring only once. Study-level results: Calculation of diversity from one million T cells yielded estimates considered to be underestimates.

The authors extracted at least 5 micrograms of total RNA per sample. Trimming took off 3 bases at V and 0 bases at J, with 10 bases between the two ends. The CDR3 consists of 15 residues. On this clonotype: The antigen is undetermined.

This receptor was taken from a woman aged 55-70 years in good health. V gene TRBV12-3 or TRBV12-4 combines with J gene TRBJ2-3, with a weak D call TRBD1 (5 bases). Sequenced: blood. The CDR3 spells CASSFAGLSTDTQYF. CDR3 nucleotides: TGTGCCAGCAGTTTTGCAGGGCTAAGCACAGATACGCAGTATTTT.